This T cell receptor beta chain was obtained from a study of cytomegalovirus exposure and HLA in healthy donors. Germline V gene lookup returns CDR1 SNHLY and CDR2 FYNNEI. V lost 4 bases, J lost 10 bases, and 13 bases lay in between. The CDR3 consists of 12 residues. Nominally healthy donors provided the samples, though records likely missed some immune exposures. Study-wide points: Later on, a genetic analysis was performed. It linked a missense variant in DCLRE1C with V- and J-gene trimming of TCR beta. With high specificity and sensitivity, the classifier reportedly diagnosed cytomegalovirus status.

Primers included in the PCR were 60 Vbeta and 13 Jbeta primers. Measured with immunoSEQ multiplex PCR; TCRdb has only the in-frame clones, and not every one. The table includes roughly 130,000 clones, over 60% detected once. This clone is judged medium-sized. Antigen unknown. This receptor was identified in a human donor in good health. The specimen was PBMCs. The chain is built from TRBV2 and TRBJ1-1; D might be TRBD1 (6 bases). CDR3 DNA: TGTGCCAGCAGTGCTTGGGGGCTTGGAGCTTTCTTT. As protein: CASSAWGLGAFF. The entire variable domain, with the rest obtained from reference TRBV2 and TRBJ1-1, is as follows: EPEVTQTPSHQVTQMGQEVILRCVPISNHLYFYWYRQILGQKVEFLVSFYNNEISEKSEIFDDQFSVERPDGSNFTLKIRSTKLEDSAMYFCASSAWGLGAFFGQGTRLTVV.